These 12 T cell receptor beta chains were all obtained from the same sample, sequenced in a study of CD8+CD57+ T cells in acquired aplastic anemia. Profiles of TCR beta VDJ and CDR3 were generated from a genomic DNA template. TCRdb itself ran the reads through MiXCR, one entry per CDR3 protein. The data show some 82,000 distinct CDR3 sequences, with under 50% seen just once and 66% held by the top ten. The sequencing sample was made of sorted CD4+, CD8+, or CD8+CD57+ T cells (not recorded which) from PBMCs. These receptors came from a human donor in good health, serving as a control.

The chain combines TRBV14 with TRBJ2-7; D is unclear. CDR1 is SGHDN, CDR2 FVKESK, per germline. The CDR3 totals 14 residues. With 0 bases removed from V and 2 bases from J, the gap between germline ends came to 8 bases. The CDR3 nucleotides are TGTGCCAGCAGCCAAGAAGGTGTTACCTACGAGCAGTACTTC. Its protein is CASSQEGVTYEQYF. The variable domain in full, with the rest retrieved from reference TRBV14 and TRBJ2-7, is EAGVTQFPSHSVIEKGQTVTLRCDPISGHDNLYWYRRVMGKEIKFLLHFVKESKQDESGMPNNRFLAERTGGTYSTLKVQPAELEDSGVYFCASSQEGVTYEQYFGPGTRLTVT.

This clonotype was seen many times. The chain joins TRBV12-3 or TRBV12-4 to TRBJ2-5; D gene unclear. V lost 3 bases, J lost 5 bases, and 13 bases lay in between. The CDR3 has 14 amino acids. CDR3 amino acids: CASSLLARGETQYF. The CDR3 region has the DNA TGTGCCAGCAGTTTGCTGGCCCGTGGGGAGACCCAGTACTTC.

This clonotype was seen a single time. The chain recombines TRBV11-1 with TRBJ1-2, with TRBD1 as a possible D gene (6 bases). The CDR3 runs 17 residues. CDR1 and CDR2 (germline): SGHAT, FQDESV (reference sequence). V was pared by 2 bases and J by 0 bases, with 16 bases between. The CDR3: CASSLSPRGPANYGYTF. CDR3 DNA: TGTGCCAGCAGCTTATCCCCTCGGGGGCCAGCTAACTATGGCTACACCTTC.

This clonotype was counted ten times or more. The chain employs TRBV4-2 and TRBJ2-7; D is perhaps TRBD1 (6 bases). V shed 3 bases and J shed 3 bases, with 9 bases lying between them. This CDR3 has 13 amino acids. The germline V gene has CDR1 LGHNA and CDR2 YNFKEQ. In nucleotides, the CDR3 is TGTGCCAGCAGCCAGGGGGCTTACTACGAGCAGTACTTC. Amino acid sequence: CASSQGAYYEQYF.

This clonotype was seen more than once but under ten times. This may be a read error: a much more frequent sequence differs by one nucleotide. The chain has TRBV9 and TRBJ2-3; tentative D call: TRBD2 (6 bases). V lost 0 bases and J lost 4, with 12 bases in between. Germline lookup yields CDR1 SGDLS and CDR2 YYNGEE. This CDR3 is 15 amino acids long. CDR3 nucleotides: TGTGCCAGCAGCGTAGCGGGGAGGCGAGCAGATACGCAGTATTTT. Amino acids: CASSVAGRRADTQYF.

This chain connects TRBV19 to TRBJ2-3; 9 bases line up with TRBD2. Germline loops: CDR1 LNHDA, CDR2 SQIVND (reference sequence). The CDR3 loop spans 18 amino acids. The junction had 8 bases not matched to a gene; V was cut back by 1 base and J by 0 bases. As DNA, the CDR3 is TGTGCCAGTAGTATAGGAGGGGGACTAGCACTTAGCACAGATACGCAGTATTTT. The encoded protein is CASSIGGGLALSTDTQYF.

The chain has TRBV24-1 and TRBJ2-5, with 13 nucleotides matching TRBD2. The V gene's germline CDR1 is KGHDR and CDR2 SFDVKD. The CDR3 consists of 17 residues. The V segment lost 9 bases and the J segment 2 bases; nucleotides outside the gene matches: 11. CDR3 in amino acids: CATSAASLAGGQETQYF. Written as DNA, the CDR3 is TGTGCCACCTCAGCCGCCTCACTAGCGGGGGGGCAAGAGACCCAGTACTTC.

This clonotype was counted between two and nine times. This rearrangement joins TRBV6-1 to TRBJ2-1; D not certain. V was cut by 7 bases and J by 7 bases, with 20 bases left in between. The germline CDR1 and CDR2 sequences are MNHNS and SASEGT. The CDR3 extends over 15 amino acids. Here the CDR3 reads CASTNRARGENEQFF. CDR3 bases: TGTGCCAGCACCAACCGGGCCCGTGGAGAGAATGAGCAGTTCTTC.

This clonotype came up a few times. A single base separates this from a much larger clone, so it may be a read error. V and J are TRBV13 and TRBJ2-7, with no clear D. V was trimmed by 0 bases and J by 2 bases, leaving 5 bases between them. The germline V gene has CDR1 PRHDT and CDR2 FYEKMQ (reference sequence). The CDR3 totals 13 residues. Here the CDR3 reads CASSLGSPYEQYF. For the CDR3, the DNA is TGTGCCAGCAGCTTAGGCAGCCCCTACGAGCAGTACTTC.

V is TRBV27 and J is TRBJ2-1; no definite D call. V lost 0 bases to trimming and J lost 2 bases, with 11 bases between them. Germline lookup yields CDR1 MNHEY and CDR2 SMNVEV (reference sequence). This CDR3 is built from 16 residues. CDR3 DNA: TGTGCCAGCAGTTTATCGGGGAAGAGCCCCTACAATGAGCAGTTCTTC. This codes for CASSLSGKSPYNEQFF.

Remarks on this clonotype: Possible read error: a much larger clone is one base away. The gene calls are TRBV5-4 and TRBJ1-6; 7 bases match TRBD1. Germline CDR1 SGHNT, CDR2 YYREEE (reference sequence). The CDR3 is 14 amino acids. With 4 bases clipped from V and 4 bases from J, the junction kept 2 bases outside the gene matches. CDR3 sequence (DNA): TGTGCCAGCAGCCCGGGACAGTATAATTCACCCCTCCACTTT. This gives the protein CASSPGQYNSPLHF.

Ten or more counts support this clonotype. The rearrangement uses TRBV30 and TRBJ1-2; no reliable D call. The V and J ends lost 5 bases and 6 bases respectively, with 13 bases between them. Germline CDR1 reads GTSNPN; CDR2 reads SVGIG (reference sequence). The CDR3 has 12 amino acids. As DNA, the CDR3 is TGTGCCTGGCACGAGGAATTAGATGGCTACACCTTC. Translation gives CAWHEELDGYTF.